The T cell receptor beta chain described here comes from a study of low-dose radiotherapy and immunotherapy resistance in tumors. The overall study: It was 1 Gy per fraction every two weeks that Cohort 2 received, adding up to 13 Gy over 26 weeks.

Trimming stripped 3 bases from V and 4 bases from J, with 15 bases between. CDR1 is GTSNPN, CDR2 SVGIG, per germline (reference sequence). CDR3 size: 15 residues. Covering alpha and beta chains, TRAV- and TRBV-specific primers were used for the first-strand cDNA. TCR amplification used 20 PCR cycles, a constant-region primer and a V-primer adapter. Each CDR3 protein is one row after TCRdb ran MiXCR on the reads. Of about 100,000 distinct CDR3 sequences listed, around 21% are singletons. Time point defined: after trial treatment. As to treatment: LDRT plus nivolumab, ipilimumab, low-dose cyclophosphamide and aspirin (RACIN trial). All of the donors were given nivolumab, ipilimumab, aspirin, low-dose cyclophosphamide and low-dose radiotherapy as part of RACIN, a single-arm trial. This clonotype was recorded many times.

The clonotype comes from a male donor with prostate cancer. This specimen consisted of PBMCs, obtained after low-dose radiotherapy plus immunotherapy. This chain links TRBV30 with TRBJ2-2; D is perhaps TRBD2 (5 bases). CDR3 DNA: TGTGCCTGGAGGACGAGAGGGTCCTCCACCGGGGAGCTGTTTTTT. Residues: CAWRTRGSSTGELFF.